These 14 T cell receptor beta chains share one sample of origin, sequenced in a study of identical twins. TCRdb itself ran the 5' RACE reads through MiXCR, one entry per CDR3 protein. The table lists about 530,000 distinct CDR3 sequences, more than 20% of them singletons. These sequences were also reported in another study, on yellow fever vaccine responses in identical twins.

The material sequenced was CD4+ T cells sorted from blood. These receptors originate from a woman aged 18 to 35 in good health.

The V call is TRBV6-2 or TRBV6-3, the J call TRBJ1-1, with 8 nucleotides matching TRBD1. The CDR3 is made up of 15 amino acids. V shed 4 bases and J 5 bases; nucleotides not matched to a gene: 9. Germline V CDR1 and CDR2: MNHEY, SVGEGT. The chain's CDR3 is CASSLTGEVRTEAFF. The CDR3 nucleotides are TGTGCCAGCAGTTTGACAGGGGAAGTTAGGACTGAAGCTTTCTTT.

V is TRBV6-5 and J is TRBJ2-1; D might be TRBD1 (5 bases). Germline lookup yields CDR1 MNHEY and CDR2 SVGAGI. This CDR3 contains 15 residues. Trimming shortened V by 0 bases and J by 7 bases, and 13 bases separated the two germline ends. In DNA form, the CDR3 reads TGTGCCAGCAGTTACTCGAGGTCAGGGTGGAATGAGCAGTTCTTC. This sequence encodes CASSYSRSGWNEQFF.

V and J are TRBV7-2 and TRBJ2-1; TRBD2 matches at 12 bases. Trimming cost V 3 bases and J 10 bases; bases outside gene matches: 1. Germline assignment: CDR1 SGHTA and CDR2 FQGNSA. This CDR3 has 13 amino acids. The CDR3 DNA reads TGTGCCAGCAGCTTTGGACTAGCGGGAGAGCAGTTCTTC. Amino acid sequence: CASSFGLAGEQFF. Drawing the rest from reference TRBV7-2 and TRBJ2-1, the complete variable domain is GAGVSQSPSNKVTEKGKDVELRCDPISGHTALYWYRQSLGQGLEFLIYFQGNSAPDKSGLPSDRFSAERTGGSVSTLTIQRTQQEDSAVYLCASSFGLAGEQFFGPGTRLTVL.

About this clonotype itself: Its ends do not fully match the called genes, so a read error is possible. V gene TRBV20-1 combines with J gene TRBJ2-2; unclear D gene. This CDR3 is 13 amino acids long. Germline V gene sequence: CDR1 DFQATT, CDR2 SNEGSKA (reference sequence). CDR3 nucleotides: TGCTGTGCGACCGCCGGGAACACCGGGGAGCTGTTTTTT. Protein sequence: CCATAGNTGELFF.

In this sample, this clonotype turned up once. V is TRBV11-2 and J is TRBJ2-1; D is perhaps TRBD1 (8 bases). The length of the CDR3 is 15 residues. Germline V lookup: CDR1 SGHAT, CDR2 FQNNGV. V was pared by 5 bases and J by 9 bases, with 20 bases between. CDR3 protein: CASSQGQAGVGEQFF. The CDR3 DNA reads TGTGCCAGCAGCCAGGGACAGGCGGGAGTAGGTGAGCAGTTCTTC.

This chain connects TRBV6-5 to TRBJ2-7; TRBD2 aligns across 9 bases. There are 17 residues in the CDR3. CDR1 MNHEY and CDR2 SVGAGI come from the germline V gene. V shed 2 bases and J 4 bases; nucleotides not matched to a gene: 12. The CDR3 loop reads CASSYSGIAGDQYEQYF. The CDR3 nucleotides read TGTGCCAGCAGTTACAGCGGTATAGCGGGAGATCAGTACGAGCAGTACTTC.

This clonotype came up a few times. The gene calls are TRBV4-2 and TRBJ2-7; TRBD2 agrees at 7 bases. The CDR3 extends over 13 amino acids. The J segment lost 4 bases and the V segment lost 3 bases, leaving 3 bases of the junction unmatched. Germline CDR1 reads LGHNA; CDR2 reads YNFKEQ. Written as DNA, the CDR3 is TGTGCCAGCAGCCACGGGGAGGGGTACGAGCAGTACTTC. Encoded protein: CASSHGEGYEQYF.

The V gene is TRBV11-2, the J gene TRBJ2-1; D gene unclear. Trimming took off 5 bases at V and 5 bases at J, with 13 bases between the two ends. Germline-derived CDR1 and CDR2 are SGHAT and FQNNGV. The CDR3 has 14 residues. The CDR3 nucleotides are TGTGCCAGCAGCCCACCCCCGATCAACAATGAGCAGTTCTTC. Its protein is CASSPPPINNEQFF.

This clonotype was observed a few times. The chain employs TRBV9 and TRBJ2-6; D uncertain. The CDR3 has 13 amino acids. Germline lookup yields CDR1 SGDLS and CDR2 YYNGEE. The CDR3 sequence is CASKGSGANVLTF. CDR3 nucleotides: TGTGCTTCGAAGGGTTCTGGGGCCAACGTCCTGACTTTC.

The chain has TRBV20-1 and TRBJ2-5; D unclear. The germline CDR1 and CDR2 sequences are DFQATT and SNEGSKA (reference sequence). With 0 bases removed from V and 2 bases from J, the gap between germline ends came to 10 bases. The CDR3 loop spans 14 amino acids. The CDR3 nucleotides read TGCAGTGCTAGAGACCCGTTGCAGCAAGAGACCCAGTACTTC. It translates to CSARDPLQQETQYF.

V usage is TRBV12-3 or TRBV12-4 and J usage is TRBJ2-6; 9 bases are a match to TRBD1. The V and J ends lost 5 bases and 0 bases, in that order; junction bases with no gene match: 5. This CDR3 spans 17 amino acids. In DNA, the CDR3 is TGTGCCAGCAGTCCACAGGGGGCTACCTCTGGGGCCAACGTCCTGACTTTC. Amino acid sequence: CASSPQGATSGANVLTF.

This clonotype was detected a few times. The chain has TRBV28 and TRBJ1-5; D remains unclear. The V gene lost 5 bases and the J gene lost 7 bases, with 9 bases spanning the gap. CDR3 length: 12 amino acids. The germline V gene encodes CDR1 MDHEN and CDR2 SYDVKM. The CDR3 DNA is TGTGCCAGCAGTAGAGGCGGCCAGCCCCAGCATTTT. Its translation is CASSRGGQPQHF.

This clonotype was found a few times. V and J are TRBV4-1 and TRBJ2-2, with TRBD2 identical over 7 bases. The J segment lost 7 bases and the V segment lost 4 bases, leaving 12 bases of the junction unmatched. CDR3 size: 16 residues. The germline CDR1 and CDR2 sequences are MGHRA and YSYEKL. The CDR3 region is CASSRVASGTGGELFF. The CDR3, as DNA: TGCGCCAGCAGCCGTGTCGCGAGCGGGACGGGCGGGGAGCTGTTTTTT.

The chain joins TRBV12-3 or TRBV12-4 to TRBJ2-1; D perhaps matches TRBD2 (5 bases). Trimming left V 3 bases short and J 5 bases short, with 11 bases between. The CDR3 runs to 14 residues. The chain's CDR3 is CASSFRGIHNEQFF. As DNA, the CDR3 is TGTGCCAGCAGTTTTCGGGGTATCCACAATGAGCAGTTCTTC.